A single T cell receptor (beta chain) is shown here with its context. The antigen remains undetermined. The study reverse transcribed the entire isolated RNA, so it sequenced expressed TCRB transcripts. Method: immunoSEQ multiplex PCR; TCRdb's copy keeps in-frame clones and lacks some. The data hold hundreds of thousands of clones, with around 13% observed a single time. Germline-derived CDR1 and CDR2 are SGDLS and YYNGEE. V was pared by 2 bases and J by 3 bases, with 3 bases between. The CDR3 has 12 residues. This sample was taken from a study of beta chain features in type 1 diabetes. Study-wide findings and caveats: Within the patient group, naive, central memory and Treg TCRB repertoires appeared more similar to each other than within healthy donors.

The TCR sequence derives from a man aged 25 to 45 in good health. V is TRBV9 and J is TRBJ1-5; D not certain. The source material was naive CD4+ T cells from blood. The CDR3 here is CASSVLNQPQHF. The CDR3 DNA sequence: TGTGCCAGCAGCGTCCTCAATCAGCCCCAGCATTTT.